The text below deals with one T cell receptor beta chain. As yet, its antigen is unknown. The data belong to a study of regulatory T cells in long-lasting Graves disease. Building of the TCR beta libraries involved iRepertoire HTBI primers and Arm-PCR of CDR3 regions. TCRdb called the multiplex PCR reads again in MiXCR, with one record for every CDR3 protein. The sample lists 350,000 to 500,000 distinct CDR3 sequences; about 17% were seen once. Findings and caveats of the study: Persistent Graves' patients showed reduced TCR diversity versus newly diagnosed patients. Persistent disease favored TRBV28, TRBJ1-2 and TRBJ2-5.

In germline, CDR1 is DFQATT, CDR2 SNEGSKA (reference sequence). This CDR3 is built from 13 residues. This sample's time point: newly diagnosed GD, antithyroid drugs for less than 3 months. Construction of the TCR library relied on RNA isolated from PBMCs. This sample also appeared in a second study, on T cells in Graves' hyperthyroidism and ophthalmopathy. In that study: Hyperthyroidism, newly diagnosed and lasting under 2 months, affected patients aged 18 to 65. First-round RT-PCR of the TCR CDR3 relied on the HTBI primer set.

The source of this sequence is a woman between 18 and 29 years old with Graves disease. The sample here was peripheral blood mononuclear cells (PBMCs), taken at new diagnosis, from a patient treated with antithyroid drugs. J is TRBJ2-3 and V is TRBV20-1, with a tentative D call TRBD2 (5 bases). The J call is doubtful: the DNA matches TRBJ2-5 better. CDR3 amino acids: CSARGETGETQYF. The CDR3 DNA is TGCAGTGCTAGAGGCGAAACGGGGGAGACCCAGTACTTC.